The next 26 T cell receptor beta chains were all read from a single sample in a study of blood T cell repertoires in COVID-19. Here immunoSEQ multiplex PCR was the method, and the copy in TCRdb shows in-frame clones only, minus some. The sample lists approximately 170,000 clones; approximately 80% were seen once. The material sequenced was PBMCs or T cells enriched from blood (not recorded which). These receptors were obtained from a man between 45 and 60 years old who had recovered from COVID-19.

This clone was counted a few times. The V and J genes are TRBV30 and TRBJ1-6, with TRBD1 matching over 9 bases. V was pared by 4 bases and J by 4 bases, with 5 bases of the junction left unmatched. This CDR3 has 15 residues. Per the germline V gene, CDR1 is GTSNPN and CDR2 is SVGIG (reference sequence). The CDR3 DNA follows: TGTGCCTGGACCCCGGGACAGGGATATAATTCACCCCTCCACTTT. Protein sequence: CAWTPGQGYNSPLHF.

The rearrangement uses TRBV19 and TRBJ1-5, with D unresolved. Per germline, CDR1 LNHDA and CDR2 SQIVND (reference sequence). This CDR3 has 14 amino acids. The V end lost 3 bases, the J end lost 2 bases, and 8 bases lay between the germline ends. As DNA, the CDR3 is TGTGCCAGTAGTATTGACAAACGCAATCAGCCCCAGCATTTT. Translation: CASSIDKRNQPQHF.

The gene calls are TRBV15 and TRBJ1-2, with D hard to call. Germline loops: CDR1 LNHNV, CDR2 YYDKDF (reference sequence). The ends were cut back, 0 bases at V and 5 bases at J, with 16 bases in the middle. The CDR3 length is 16 residues. CDR3 bases: TGTGCCACCAGCAGAGATCTTAGGGAGGGTCCGTATGGCTACACCTTC. Amino acids: CATSRDLREGPYGYTF.

The chain couples TRBV4-1 to TRBJ1-5; D perhaps matches TRBD1 (6 bases). Trimming took off 5 bases at V and 3 bases at J, with 11 bases between the two ends. Germline CDR1 MGHRA, CDR2 YSYEKL. The CDR3 length is 14 residues. CDR3 in amino acids: CASSSYRDNQPQHF. CDR3 sequence (DNA): TGCGCCAGCAGCAGTTACAGGGACAATCAGCCCCAGCATTTT.

This chain connects TRBV7-2 to TRBJ2-1; no definite D call. Germline-derived CDR1 and CDR2 are SGHTA and FQGNSA. The CDR3 consists of 13 residues. Trimming removed 3 bases from V and 5 bases from J, with 8 bases in between. The CDR3 nucleotides are TGTGCCAGCAGCTTGGGCAGAAACAATGAGCAGTTCTTC. It specifies CASSLGRNNEQFF.

The genes are TRBV7-9 and TRBJ2-7; a possible D gene is TRBD1 (5 bases). The length of the CDR3 is 15 residues. The V gene's germline CDR1 is SEHNR and CDR2 FQNEAQ (reference sequence). V was trimmed by 2 bases and J by 5 bases, leaving 16 bases between them. CDR3 sequence (DNA): TGTGCCAGCAGCTTAAGGGGCGTCATAGCCAACGAGCAGTACTTC. Translating it yields CASSLRGVIANEQYF.

The chain links TRBV4-1 to TRBJ2-2; D uncertain. V dropped 4 bases and J dropped 1 base, with 10 bases sitting between them. The germline CDR1 and CDR2 sequences are MGHRA and YSYEKL. This CDR3 has 15 residues. CDR3 region: CASSRHTGNTGELFF. DNA for the CDR3: TGCGCCAGCAGCCGTCACACGGGGAACACCGGGGAGCTGTTTTTT.

Remarks on this clone: Additional DNA sequences in this sample encode the identical CDR3. This chain connects TRBV28 to TRBJ1-5; 8 bases match TRBD1. CDR1 is MDHEN, CDR2 SYDVKM, per germline. V lost 5 bases and J lost 5; bases outside the gene matches: 2. The CDR3 contains 13 residues. CDR3 DNA sequence: TGTGCCAGCAGTCTGACAGGGGATCAGCCCCAGCATTTT. It specifies CASSLTGDQPQHF. Combining the CDR3 with reference TRBV28 and TRBJ1-5 gives the whole variable domain DVKVTQSSRYLVKRTGEKVFLECVQDMDHENMFWYRQDPGLGLRLIYFSYDVKMKEKGDIPEGYSVSREKKERFSLILESASTNQTSMYLCASSLTGDQPQHFGDGTRLSIL.

Concerning this clone: The same CDR3 is also encoded by other DNA sequences in this sample. V and J are TRBV7-9 and TRBJ1-2, with 9 nucleotides matching TRBD1. Trimming took 3 bases from V and 7 from J; bases not matched to a gene: 3. The CDR3 length is 13 residues. The germline gives CDR1 SEHNR, CDR2 FQNEAQ (reference sequence). DNA for the CDR3: TGTGCCAGCAGCTTGGGACAGGGCTTTGGCTACACCTTC. This translates into CASSLGQGFGYTF.

The chain employs TRBV5-3 and TRBJ1-6; TRBD1 aligns across 7 bases. TRBV5-3 is an ORF, with its function uncertain. The CDR3 extends over 18 amino acids. V trimming: 6 bases; J trimming: 0 bases; junction bases outside the gene matches: 12. CDR3 DNA: TGTGCCAGAATTGCCTTCCGGGACAGAAGCTCCTATAATTCACCCCTCCACTTT. It specifies CARIAFRDRSSYNSPLHF.

The chain carries TRBV5-1 and TRBJ2-7, with 8 bases that match TRBD1. CDR1 and CDR2 (germline): SGHRS, YFSETQ. Trimming cost V 4 bases and J 3 bases; bases outside gene matches: 6. This CDR3 spans 14 amino acids. The CDR3 DNA follows: TGCGCCAGCAGCCTGACAGGGGAGGTCTACGAGCAGTACTTC. Translated: CASSLTGEVYEQYF.

This clone was seen a handful of times. V and J are TRBV7-2 and TRBJ1-5; 8 bases line up with TRBD1. CDR3 length equals 18 residues. V dropped 4 bases and J dropped 5; count of bases not matched to a gene: 16. In germline, CDR1 is SGHTA, CDR2 FQGNSA. The CDR3 DNA reads TGTGCCAGCAGCTCAATCGGCGGACAGGGTAGTGGCCATCAGCCCCAGCATTTT. Translating it yields CASSSIGGQGSGHQPQHF.

The rearrangement uses TRBV10-3 and TRBJ1-4, with unresolved D. V dropped 6 bases and J dropped 5 bases, with 16 bases sitting between them. CDR3 length equals 15 residues. The germline V gene encodes CDR1 ENHRY and CDR2 SYGVKD. The CDR3 sequence is CAISPTPGSNEKLFF. Here the CDR3 DNA reads TGTGCCATCAGCCCTACTCCCGGGTCAAATGAAAAACTGTTTTTT.

The chain links TRBV27 to TRBJ1-1; D is unresolved. The CDR3 has 12 amino acids. From germline, CDR1 is MNHEY and CDR2 SMNVEV (reference sequence). The germline V and J ends were trimmed by 7 bases and 1 base, with 7 bases remaining between them. CDR3 region: CASIESNTEAFF. CDR3 sequence (DNA): TGTGCCAGCATTGAGTCGAACACTGAAGCTTTCTTT.

The gene calls are TRBV7-9 and TRBJ1-6; D unresolved. The ends were cut back, 1 base at V and 8 bases at J, with 12 bases in the middle. CDR1 and CDR2 (germline): SEHNR, FQNEAQ (reference sequence). The CDR3 spans 15 residues. The CDR3 sequence: CASSLVGESDSPLHF. CDR3 sequence (DNA): TGTGCCAGCAGCTTAGTGGGAGAAAGTGATTCACCCCTCCACTTT.

V gene TRBV29-1 combines with J gene TRBJ2-5; 9 positions agree with TRBD2. Unmatched junction bases numbered 4, after V lost 4 bases and J lost 1 base. Germline lookup yields CDR1 SQVTM and CDR2 ANQGSEA. There are 14 residues in the CDR3. The CDR3 is CSVVPSGVQETQYF. The CDR3 region has the DNA TGCAGCGTTGTTCCTAGCGGGGTCCAAGAGACCCAGTACTTC.

The V and J genes are TRBV18 and TRBJ2-2; no clear D gene. The CDR3 loop spans 16 amino acids. Germline V gene sequence: CDR1 KGHSH, CDR2 LQKENI. V lost 6 bases, J lost 7 bases, and 21 bases lay in between. The CDR3 DNA reads TGTGCCAGCTCCCCCCCGAATGGAGCATCGAGCGGGGAGCTGTTTTTT. Residues: CASSPPNGASSGELFF.

V and J are TRBV4-1 and TRBJ1-4, with 7 bases aligning to TRBD1. Germline loops: CDR1 MGHRA, CDR2 YSYEKL. V lost 8 bases to trimming and J lost 5 bases; unmatched junction nucleotides: 14. The CDR3 covers 16 residues. In nucleotides, the CDR3 is TGCGCCAGCTCTTTCAGGGTAGGGGGCAAGAATGAAAAACTGTTTTTT. It is translated as CASSFRVGGKNEKLFF.

This sequence joins TRBV5-4 and TRBJ2-2; 7 positions match TRBD2. The CDR3 covers 15 residues. CDR1 and CDR2 from the germline V gene are SGHNT and YYREEE (reference sequence). J lost 3 bases, V lost 1 base, and 3 bases had no gene match. CDR3 loop: CASSLRLADTGELFF. DNA of the CDR3: TGTGCCAGCAGCTTGAGGCTAGCGGACACCGGGGAGCTGTTTTTT.

V and J are TRBV2 and TRBJ2-7; 7 nucleotides align to TRBD1. Germline loops: CDR1 SNHLY, CDR2 FYNNEI. Trimming removed 4 bases from V and 1 base from J; junction bases left unmatched: 1. The CDR3 covers 13 residues. CDR3 protein: CASSVGQSYEQYF. For the CDR3, the DNA is TGTGCCAGCAGTGTGGGACAGTCCTACGAGCAGTACTTC.

The chain combines TRBV2 with TRBJ1-2; a possible D gene is TRBD1 (5 bases). CDR3 size: 15 residues. Trimming removed 5 bases from V and 6 bases from J, with 19 bases in between. Germline-derived CDR1 and CDR2 are SNHLY and FYNNEI. The CDR3 is CASSSAGRGKNGYTF. In DNA, the CDR3 is TGTGCCAGCAGTTCGGCAGGGAGGGGTAAGAATGGCTACACCTTC.

The gene calls are TRBV19 and TRBJ1-5; 9 positions match TRBD1. The J segment lost 6 bases and the V segment lost 6 bases, leaving 9 bases of the junction unmatched. Germline V gene data show CDR1 as LNHDA and CDR2 as SQIVND (reference sequence). The CDR3 is made up of 15 amino acids. The CDR3 region is CASRPSGQGTQPQHF. CDR3 nucleotides: TGTGCCAGTAGGCCATCGGGACAGGGCACTCAGCCCCAGCATTTT.

The chain couples TRBV5-1 to TRBJ2-3, with TRBD2 as a possible D gene (5 bases). The V gene lost 6 bases and the J gene lost 2 bases, with 16 bases spanning the gap. This CDR3 has 15 residues. Germline CDR1 is SGHRS and CDR2 is YFSETQ. CDR3 in amino acids: CASKEATVITDTQYF. The CDR3 bases are TGCGCCAGCAAGGAGGCCACCGTGATCACAGATACGCAGTATTTT.

The J gene is TRBJ2-2, the V gene TRBV2; D possibly corresponds to TRBD1 (6 bases). V was clipped by 6 bases and J by 4 bases, with 9 bases between them. Germline V lookup: CDR1 SNHLY, CDR2 FYNNEI. The CDR3 loop spans 13 amino acids. CDR3 amino acids: CASSSDSTGELFF. The CDR3 nucleotides read TGTGCCAGCAGCTCGGACAGCACCGGGGAGCTGTTTTTT.

J is TRBJ1-2 and V is TRBV28, with 10 bases lining up with TRBD1. The CDR3 is made up of 15 amino acids. V shed 3 bases, J shed 6 bases, and the junction held 7 bases outside the gene matches. From germline, CDR1 is MDHEN and CDR2 SYDVKM. This CDR3 is CASSFGTGVGDGYTF. The CDR3 DNA sequence: TGTGCCAGCAGTTTTGGGACAGGGGTTGGCGATGGCTACACCTTC.

The genes are TRBV6-2 or TRBV6-3 and TRBJ2-5, with D maybe TRBD1 (5 bases). Germline-derived CDR1 and CDR2 are MNHEY and SVGEGT. Deletions cut 6 bases from V and 5 bases from J, with 16 bases between. The CDR3 spans 14 residues. CDR3 nucleotide sequence: TGTGCCAGCAGCCAGGACAATCCCATCGAGACCCAGTACTTC. This gives the protein CASSQDNPIETQYF.